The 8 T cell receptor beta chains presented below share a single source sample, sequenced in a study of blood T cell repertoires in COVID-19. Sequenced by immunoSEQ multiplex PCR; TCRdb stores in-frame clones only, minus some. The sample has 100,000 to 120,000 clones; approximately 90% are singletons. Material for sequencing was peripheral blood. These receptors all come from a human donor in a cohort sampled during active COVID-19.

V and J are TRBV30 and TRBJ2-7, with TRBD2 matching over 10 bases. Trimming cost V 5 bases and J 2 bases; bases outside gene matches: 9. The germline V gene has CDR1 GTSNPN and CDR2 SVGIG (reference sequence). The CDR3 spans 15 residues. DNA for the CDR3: TGTGCCTGGGGTCCGGGACTAGCGAAACCCTACGAGCAGTACTTC. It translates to CAWGPGLAKPYEQYF.

The CDR3 DNA is TGCGCCAGCAGCCAAGCAGGTGGAGGGATCAACACAGATACGCAGTATTTT. Amino acid sequence: CASSQAGGGINTDTQYF. This rearrangement joins TRBV4-1 to TRBJ2-3; D is possibly TRBD2 (6 bases). The CDR3 is 17 residues long. V was clipped by 1 base and J by 2 bases, with 16 bases between them. Germline loops: CDR1 MGHRA, CDR2 YSYEKL.

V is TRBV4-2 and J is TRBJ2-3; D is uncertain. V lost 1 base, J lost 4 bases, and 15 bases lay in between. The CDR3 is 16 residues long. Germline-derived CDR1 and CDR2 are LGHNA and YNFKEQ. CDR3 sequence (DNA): TGTGCCAGCAGCCAAGTGTTTCAGGTATCAGCAGATACGCAGTATTTT. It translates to CASSQVFQVSADTQYF.

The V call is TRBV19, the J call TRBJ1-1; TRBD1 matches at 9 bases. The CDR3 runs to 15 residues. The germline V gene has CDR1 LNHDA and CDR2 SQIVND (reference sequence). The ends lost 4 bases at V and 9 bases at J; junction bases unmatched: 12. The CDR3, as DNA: TGTGCCAGTAGTACAGGGACAGGGAGCGCCCTACAAGCTTTCTTT. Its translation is CASSTGTGSALQAFF.

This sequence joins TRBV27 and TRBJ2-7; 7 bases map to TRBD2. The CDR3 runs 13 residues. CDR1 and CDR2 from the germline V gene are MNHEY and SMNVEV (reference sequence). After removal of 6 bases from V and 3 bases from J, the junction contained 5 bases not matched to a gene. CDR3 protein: CASSRPGGYEQYF. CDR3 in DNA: TGTGCCAGCAGCCGACCGGGAGGCTACGAGCAGTACTTC.

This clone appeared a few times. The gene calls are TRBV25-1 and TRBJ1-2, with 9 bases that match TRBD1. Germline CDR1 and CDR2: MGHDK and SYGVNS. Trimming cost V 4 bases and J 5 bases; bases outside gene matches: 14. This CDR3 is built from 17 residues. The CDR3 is CASSALLQGALGYGYTF. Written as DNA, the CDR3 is TGTGCCAGCAGTGCCCTCTTACAGGGGGCACTGGGGTATGGCTACACCTTC.

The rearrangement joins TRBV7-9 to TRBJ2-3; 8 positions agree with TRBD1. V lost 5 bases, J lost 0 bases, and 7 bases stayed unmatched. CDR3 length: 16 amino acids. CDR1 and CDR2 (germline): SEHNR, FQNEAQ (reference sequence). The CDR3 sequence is CASSPPGQASTDTQYF. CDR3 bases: TGTGCCAGCAGCCCCCCGGGACAGGCTAGCACAGATACGCAGTATTTT.

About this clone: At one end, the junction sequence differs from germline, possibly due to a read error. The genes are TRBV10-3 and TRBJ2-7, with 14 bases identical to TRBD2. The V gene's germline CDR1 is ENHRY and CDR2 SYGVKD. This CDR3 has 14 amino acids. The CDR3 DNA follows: TGTGCCATCAGGGGACTAGCGGGAGTTGAAGGGCCCCTCTTC. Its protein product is CAIRGLAGVEGPLF.